Below, one TCR beta chain is given with its context. V lost 0 bases and J lost 5, with 20 bases in between. Germline CDR1 and CDR2: SGDLS and YYNGEE. The CDR3 extends over 17 amino acids. Participants, about 18 to 90 years old, spanned more than 20 US areas. Symptom resolution, clearance, or two negative PCRs marked donors in Cohort 3 as recovered. The data were taken from a study of blood T cell repertoires in COVID-19. For the study at large: Sample material is recorded as cDNA or gDNA derived from T cells, B-cell-depleted T cells, or PBMCs.

The table came from immunoSEQ multiplex PCR; TCRdb's copy has only in-frame clones and leaves some out. The sample lists a few hundred thousand clones; 83% were seen once. This chain connects TRBV9 to TRBJ2-5; no clear D gene. The TCR sequence derives from a woman between 45 and 60 years old who had recovered from COVID-19. The material sequenced was PBMCs or T cells enriched from blood (not recorded which). The CDR3 region is CASSVEPLPARAETQYF. The CDR3, as DNA: TGTGCCAGCAGCGTAGAGCCCCTCCCCGCCCGCGCGGAGACCCAGTACTTC.